This T cell receptor beta chain was identified during a study of blood T cell repertoires in COVID-19. This clone was seen many times. The germline CDR1 and CDR2 sequences are WNHNN and SYGVQD (reference sequence). This CDR3 contains 12 residues. Trimming stripped 5 bases from V and 15 bases from J, with 17 bases between. Data came from immunoSEQ multiplex PCR; TCRdb stores just in-frame clones and leaves some out. There are about 63,000 clones in the sample; about 70% occur only once, and 50% lies in the top ten. This TCR was sampled from a woman older than 75 with acute or convalescent COVID-19. The chain employs TRBV10-1 and TRBJ2-1, with D unclear. Sequenced material: peripheral blood. The CDR3 nucleotides are TGCGCCAGCAGTCCGTCCCGAACCCGAGTGTTCTTC. It codes for CASSPSRTRVFF.